What follows is one TCR beta chain and its context. This clone occurred a few times. Its recognized antigen is unknown. Qualities for individual bases were not recorded, and no much larger clone is one base off. The time point label, read with the paper, signifies: baseline before first vaccination. Samples from vaccinated people were obtained from the UK trials COV001 and COV002, which included a single-blind randomized controlled phase 2/3 trial of AZD1222 (ChAdOx1 nCoV-19) in healthy adults. For TCRbeta chain sequencing, PBMC samples were collected from trial participants at day 0 and at day 28 after the second dose. This sample was taken from a study of T cell responses to AZD1222 COVID-19 vaccine (dated by TCRdb to the early 2020s). General notes on the study: AZD1222 recipients whose second dose came at about 4 weeks and those whose second dose came at about 12 weeks were combined into one group, since spike-specific TCR depth and breadth did not differ between the two schedules. A total of over 230 trial participants underwent TCR sequencing, of whom around 200 received two doses of AZD1222 and some 26 received two doses of the MenACWY control vaccine. Enrollment into the trials was organized by age into subgroups of 18-55, 56-69 and 70-plus years, and those subgroups contained approximately 150, 30 and 60 TCR-sequenced participants, respectively. Results and caveats for the whole study, not just this receptor: Vaccine-associated CD4 TCRs spanned the whole spike protein, with dominant responses in regions 160-218 and 743-854. Spike-specific TCR breadth and depth rose significantly after two AZD1222 doses compared with day 0 and with MenACWY recipients. Most participants were white British and females outnumbered males, and the authors suggested that clonal diversity may have been underestimated. The 56-69-year group was small, and its depth increase did not reach significance, likely because of low power. Because no samples from the day 14 peak response were available, repertoires could be characterized only after the peak T cell response. Reportedly, close to half of the unique spike-specific TCRs recognized epitopes lying outside the regions that are mutated in the B.1.351 and B.1.1.7 variants. Conclusions about previously exposed vaccinees were limited because only six AZD1222 recipients were SARS-CoV-2 seropositive at baseline.

The CDR3 regions of human TCRbeta chains were analyzed by immunosequencing. The authors' pipeline ran thus. Repertoire TCRs were checked for matches against a reference library of SARS-CoV-2-specific TCRs that had been generated using the MIRA antigen-specificity platform. Breadth was defined as the fraction of unique TCRs that were SARS-CoV-2-associated. Depth was defined as the fraction of total T cells that were SARS-CoV-2-associated. Using the MIRA data, every spike-specific TCR was mapped to the spike region that the TCR reacted to and assigned to either a CD4 or a CD8 class. Log10-transformed breadth and depth values were compared by one-way ANOVA with Sidak's multiple comparisons tests. Here the immuneACCESS table is served through TCRdb, limited to in-frame sequences with V and J called. Missing clones are a known gap in these copies; in checked studies unresolved V genes cover under half, and the rest lacks a known reason. For V, J and clone size, that table is used; D and trimming come from the DNA. The sample profile shows over 130,000 clones; about 93% of them were found once. Together, the top ten hold 4% to 5.5% of the sample.

This TCR came from an adult in good health. The input for sequencing was peripheral blood, taken on day 0 of AZD1222 vaccination.

The base sequence is TGCGCCAGCAGCTTGGAGGTAGCGGGAGCCTACGAGCAGTACTTC. Translated, it gives CASSLEVAGAYEQYF. The rearrangement combines TRBV5-1 with TRBJ2-7, with 9 central nucleotides matching TRBD2. As encoded in the germline V gene, CDR1 is SGHRS while CDR2 is YFSETQ. Taken from cysteine to phenylalanine, the CDR3 has 15 residues. The sequence is cut down to CDR3 DNA, 45 bases in frame from base 1. The V end gives up 0 bases and the J end 2 bases, leaving 3 bases in the junction not matched to a gene.